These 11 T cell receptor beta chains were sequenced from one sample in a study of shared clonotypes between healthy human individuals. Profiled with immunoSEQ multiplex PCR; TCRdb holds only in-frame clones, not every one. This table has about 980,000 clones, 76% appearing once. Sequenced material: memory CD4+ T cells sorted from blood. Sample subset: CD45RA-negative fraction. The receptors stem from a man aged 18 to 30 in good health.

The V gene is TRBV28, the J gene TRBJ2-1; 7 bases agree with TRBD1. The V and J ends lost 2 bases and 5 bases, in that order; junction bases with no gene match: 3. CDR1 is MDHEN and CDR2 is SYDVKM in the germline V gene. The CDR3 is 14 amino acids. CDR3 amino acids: CASSLRGRDNEQFF. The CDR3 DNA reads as TGTGCCAGCAGTTTAAGGGGGCGCGACAATGAGCAGTTCTTC.

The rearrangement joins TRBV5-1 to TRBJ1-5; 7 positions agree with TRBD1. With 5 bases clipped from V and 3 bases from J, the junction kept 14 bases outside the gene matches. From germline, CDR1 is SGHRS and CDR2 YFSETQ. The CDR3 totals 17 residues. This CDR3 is CASSSDGRQGYNQPQHF. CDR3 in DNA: TGCGCCAGCAGTTCGGACGGAAGACAGGGATACAATCAGCCCCAGCATTTT.

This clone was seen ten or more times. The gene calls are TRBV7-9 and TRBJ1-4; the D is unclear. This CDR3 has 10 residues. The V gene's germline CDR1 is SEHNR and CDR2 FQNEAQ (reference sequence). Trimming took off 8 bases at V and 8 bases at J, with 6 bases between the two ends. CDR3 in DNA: TGTGCCAGCGAAGGGGAAAAACTGTTTTTT. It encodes CASEGEKLFF.

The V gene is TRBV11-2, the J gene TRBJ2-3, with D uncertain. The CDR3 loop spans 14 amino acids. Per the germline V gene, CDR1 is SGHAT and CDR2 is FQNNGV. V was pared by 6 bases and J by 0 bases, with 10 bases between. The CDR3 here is CASRRALSTDTQYF. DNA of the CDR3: TGTGCCAGCAGGCGAGCCCTGAGCACAGATACGCAGTATTTT.

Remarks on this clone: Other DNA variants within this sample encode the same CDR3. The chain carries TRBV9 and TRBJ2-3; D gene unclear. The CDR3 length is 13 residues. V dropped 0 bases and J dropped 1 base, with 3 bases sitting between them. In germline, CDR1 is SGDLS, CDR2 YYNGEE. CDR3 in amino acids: CASSVGGTDTQYF. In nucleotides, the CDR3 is TGTGCCAGCAGCGTAGGGGGCACAGATACGCAGTATTTT.

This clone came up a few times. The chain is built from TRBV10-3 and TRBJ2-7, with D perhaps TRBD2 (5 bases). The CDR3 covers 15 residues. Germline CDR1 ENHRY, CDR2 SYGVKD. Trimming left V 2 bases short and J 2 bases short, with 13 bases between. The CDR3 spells CAISEGPAATYEQYF. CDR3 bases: TGTGCCATCAGTGAGGGGCCAGCGGCGACCTACGAGCAGTACTTC.

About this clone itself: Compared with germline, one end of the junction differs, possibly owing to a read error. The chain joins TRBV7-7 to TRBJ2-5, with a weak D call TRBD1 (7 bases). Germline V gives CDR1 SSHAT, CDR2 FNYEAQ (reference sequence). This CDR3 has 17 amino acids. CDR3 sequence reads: CASSRGGWGRRQETQYF. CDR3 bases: TGTGCTAGCAGCAGAGGGGGCTGGGGGAGGCGGCAAGAGACCCAGTACTTC.

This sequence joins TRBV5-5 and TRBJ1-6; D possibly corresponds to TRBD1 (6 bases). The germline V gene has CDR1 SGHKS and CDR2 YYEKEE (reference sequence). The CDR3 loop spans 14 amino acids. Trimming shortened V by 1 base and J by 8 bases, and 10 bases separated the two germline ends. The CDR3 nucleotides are TGTGCCAGCAGCTTGAGGGGGAAGGATTCACCCCTCCACTTT. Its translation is CASSLRGKDSPLHF.

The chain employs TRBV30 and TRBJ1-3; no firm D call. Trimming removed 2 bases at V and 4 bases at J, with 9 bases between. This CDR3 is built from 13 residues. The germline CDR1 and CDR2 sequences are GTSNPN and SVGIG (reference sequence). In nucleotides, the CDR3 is TGTGCCTGGAGTAGCACGGACGGAAACACCATATATTTT. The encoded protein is CAWSSTDGNTIYF.

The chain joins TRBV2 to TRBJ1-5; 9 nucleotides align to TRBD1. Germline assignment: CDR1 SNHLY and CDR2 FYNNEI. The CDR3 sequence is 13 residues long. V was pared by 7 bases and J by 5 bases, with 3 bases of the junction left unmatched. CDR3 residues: CASTRDRDQPQHF. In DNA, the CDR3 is TGTGCCAGCACCCGGGACAGGGATCAGCCCCAGCATTTT.

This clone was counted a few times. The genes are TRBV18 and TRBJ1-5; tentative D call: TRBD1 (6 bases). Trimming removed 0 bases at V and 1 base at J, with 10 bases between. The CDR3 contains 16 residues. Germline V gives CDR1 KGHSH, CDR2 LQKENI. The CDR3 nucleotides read TGTGCCAGCTCACCACCCATTGGGGGCAGCAATCAGCCCCAGCATTTT. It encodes CASSPPIGGSNQPQHF.